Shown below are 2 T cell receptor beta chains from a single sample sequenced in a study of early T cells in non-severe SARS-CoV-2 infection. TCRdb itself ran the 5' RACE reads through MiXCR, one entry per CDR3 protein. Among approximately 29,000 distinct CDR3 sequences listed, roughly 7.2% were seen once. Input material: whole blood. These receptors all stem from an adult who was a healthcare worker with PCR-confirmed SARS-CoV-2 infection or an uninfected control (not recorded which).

The CDR3 DNA sequence: TGTGCCAGCAGTTTAGAGGGGGACGGCTATGGCTACACCTTC. It yields the protein CASSLEGDGYGYTF. The V call is TRBV12-3 or TRBV12-4, the J call TRBJ1-2; a possible D gene is TRBD1 (6 bases). There are 14 residues in the CDR3. The V and J ends lost 1 base and 4 bases respectively, with 10 bases between them.

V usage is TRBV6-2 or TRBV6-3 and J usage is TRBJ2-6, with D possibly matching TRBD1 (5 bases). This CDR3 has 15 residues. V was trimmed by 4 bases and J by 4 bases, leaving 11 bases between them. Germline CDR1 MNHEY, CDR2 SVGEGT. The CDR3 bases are TGTGCCAGCAGTTTCGGACATTCCGGGGCCAACGTCCTGACTTTC. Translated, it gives CASSFGHSGANVLTF.